The 29 T cell receptor beta chains reported below all come from one sample, sequenced in a study of T cells in Graves' hyperthyroidism and ophthalmopathy. RNA transcripts yielded amplified TCR beta CDR3 regions. First-round RT-PCR of the TCR CDR3 relied on the HTBI primer set. MiXCR, applied by TCRdb to the multiplex PCR reads, yields one record per CDR3 protein. Of fewer than 650,000 distinct CDR3 sequences in the sample, roughly 13% were seen once. The source material was blood. Receptor source: a woman between 25 and 40 years old with Graves' hyperthyroidism that later progressed to Graves' ophthalmopathy.

Concerning this clonotype itself: A much larger clone lies a single base off, so this may be a read error. The genes are TRBV7-9 and TRBJ2-7; D is undetermined. Germline lookup yields CDR1 SEHNR and CDR2 FQNEAQ (reference sequence). The CDR3 loop spans 11 amino acids. The CDR3 sequence is CVSSLDDEQYF. CDR3 bases: TGTGTCAGCAGCTTAGACGACGAGCAGTACTTC.

This clonotype was seen just once. The rearrangement links TRBV13 to TRBJ2-3; 14 positions match TRBD2. The length of the CDR3 is 16 residues. The junction had 3 bases not matched to a gene; V was cut back by 3 bases and J by 4 bases. CDR1 is PRHDT, CDR2 FYEKMQ, per germline (reference sequence). As DNA, the CDR3 is TGTGCCAGCAGCTTTCGACTAGCGGGAGGGTCAGATACGCAGTATTTT. This codes for CASSFRLAGGSDTQYF.

Worth noting for this clonotype: This may come from a read error, since a much larger clone is one base off. The chain recombines TRBV30 with TRBJ1-2, with 8 bases aligning to TRBD1. V lost 2 bases to trimming and J lost 8 bases; unmatched junction nucleotides: 7. Germline CDR1 is GTSNPN and CDR2 is SVGIG (reference sequence). The CDR3 totals 13 residues. The CDR3 DNA follows: TGTGCCTGGAGTTTCCAGGGGGCTGGCGGCTACACCTTC. Translated, it gives CAWSFQGAGGYTF.

There are many counts of this clonotype. CDR3 in amino acids: CASSQGSIGSGTQYF. CDR3 coding DNA: TGCGCCAGCAGCCAAGGGTCAATTGGATCAGGTACGCAGTATTTT. This chain connects TRBV4-3 to TRBJ2-3; no firm D call. This CDR3 comprises 15 residues. Germline CDR1 LGHNA, CDR2 YSLEER. The V end was cut by 1 base, the J end by 8 bases, with 16 bases between.

The rearrangement links TRBV5-6 to TRBJ2-7; 7 nucleotides agree with TRBD2. Trimming at V came to 4 bases and at J to 2 bases, leaving 9 bases not matched to a gene. The CDR3 has 15 amino acids. Per the germline V gene, CDR1 is SGHDT and CDR2 is YYEEEE. The CDR3 reads CASSPASGVTYEQYF. In DNA, the CDR3 is TGTGCCAGCAGCCCGGCTAGCGGCGTCACCTACGAGCAGTACTTC.

This clonotype was recorded at least ten times. The chain uses TRBV5-1 and TRBJ1-4, with 8 bases fitting TRBD1. With 4 bases clipped from V and 7 bases from J, the junction kept 9 bases outside the gene matches. The CDR3 totals 15 residues. The germline gives CDR1 SGHRS, CDR2 YFSETQ. In DNA, the CDR3 is TGCGCCAGCAGCCCCGGACAGGGAGAGAGTGAAAAACTGTTTTTT. Protein product: CASSPGQGESEKLFF.

This clonotype came up a few times. The rearrangement links TRBV4-1 to TRBJ1-5; tentative D call: TRBD1 (5 bases). There are 18 residues in the CDR3. V gave up 0 bases and J gave up 5 bases, with 20 bases separating them. Germline CDR1 reads MGHRA; CDR2 reads YSYEKL. CDR3 nucleotide sequence: TGCGCCAGCAGCCAAGATGGGTCGGGTGGGGCGCGGGATCAGCCCCAGCATTTT. Protein product: CASSQDGSGGARDQPQHF.

The chain recombines TRBV18 with TRBJ1-3; possible D gene TRBD1, 6 bases. Trimming left V 2 bases short and J 0 bases short, with 11 bases between. CDR1 and CDR2 from the germline V gene are KGHSH and LQKENI. The CDR3 contains 16 residues. The CDR3: CASSPYRANSGNTIYF. In DNA, the CDR3 is TGTGCCAGCTCACCATACAGGGCCAACTCTGGAAACACCATATATTTT.

The table lists this clonotype with a few counts. This may arise from a read error, as a much more abundant clone is one base away. The J gene is TRBJ2-2, the V gene TRBV27, with TRBD2 matching 12 bases. After removal of 5 bases from V and 10 bases from J, the junction contained 17 bases not matched to a gene. Germline V gives CDR1 MNHEY, CDR2 SMNVEV (reference sequence). CDR3 size: 18 residues. Here the CDR3 DNA reads TGTGCCAGCAGTGTAAAACCGACTAGCGGGAGACGGGGCGAGGAGCTGTTTTTT. Amino acid sequence: CASSVKPTSGRRGEELFF.

This sequence joins TRBV19 and TRBJ2-7; no clear D. V was pared by 5 bases and J by 6 bases, with 14 bases between. Germline V gene sequence: CDR1 LNHDA, CDR2 SQIVND (reference sequence). CDR3 length: 13 residues. The DNA for the CDR3 is TGTGCCAGTAGTCCCCCCATGCTTCGCGAGCAGTACTTC. Residues: CASSPPMLREQYF.

This rearrangement joins TRBV20-1 to TRBJ2-2; 10 positions agree with TRBD2. Germline values: CDR1 DFQATT, CDR2 SNEGSKA (reference sequence). The CDR3 extends over 15 amino acids. Trimming cost V 6 bases and J 5 bases; bases outside gene matches: 9. The CDR3 DNA is TGCAGTGCCAGGGACCCTAGCGGGAGTACCGGGGAGCTGTTTTTT. It codes for CSARDPSGSTGELFF.

This clonotype has at least ten counts. V is TRBV9 and J is TRBJ1-1; D gene unclear. Germline values: CDR1 SGDLS, CDR2 YYNGEE. The CDR3 has 14 residues. V was trimmed by 0 bases and J by 6 bases, leaving 12 bases between them. CDR3 nucleotides: TGTGCCAGCAGCGTAGTGACGGGCGGCGCTGAAGCTTTCTTT. It encodes CASSVVTGGAEAFF.

This clonotype has ten or more counts. This chain joins TRBV4-1 and TRBJ2-5, with 8 bases matching TRBD2. The CDR3 contains 14 residues. Germline-derived CDR1 and CDR2 are MGHRA and YSYEKL. The junction had 6 bases not matched to a gene; V was cut back by 4 bases and J by 5 bases. CDR3 bases: TGCGCCAGCAGCCCGATAGCGGGACTGGAGACCCAGTACTTC. This encodes CASSPIAGLETQYF.

This clonotype showed up many times. The chain recombines TRBV5-1 with TRBJ2-5; maybe TRBD1 (5 bases). V was clipped by 3 bases and J by 0 bases, with 9 bases between them. Germline V gene sequence: CDR1 SGHRS, CDR2 YFSETQ. The CDR3 has 14 residues. The CDR3 bases are TGCGCCAGCAGCTCTCAGGGATACCAAGAGACCCAGTACTTC. As protein: CASSSQGYQETQYF.

Points on this clonotype: This may be a read error, as it is one base from a much larger clone. The rearrangement uses TRBV28 and TRBJ2-5; 7 bases map to TRBD2. The CDR3 contains 15 residues. The germline gives CDR1 MDHEN, CDR2 SYDVKM. This CDR3 is CASSLWASGGETRYF. The CDR3 nucleotides read TGTGCCAGCAGTTTATGGGCTAGCGGAGGGGAGACCCGGTACTTC.

This clonotype was recorded a few times. The V gene is TRBV4-1, the J gene TRBJ1-4; the D is unclear. This CDR3 contains 19 residues. Germline assignment: CDR1 MGHRA and CDR2 YSYEKL. With 0 bases removed from V and 6 bases from J, the gap between germline ends came to 23 bases. The CDR3 here is CASSQDRGTFRDADEKLFF. CDR3 sequence (DNA): TGCGCCAGCAGCCAAGATCGGGGAACGTTCCGGGATGCGGATGAAAAACTGTTTTTT.

The chain links TRBV20-1 to TRBJ1-1; TRBD1 matches at 7 bases. Trimming cost V 2 bases and J 0 bases; bases outside gene matches: 9. The length of the CDR3 is 16 residues. Looked up from germline, CDR1 is DFQATT and CDR2 is SNEGSKA (reference sequence). As DNA, the CDR3 is TGCAGTGCTAGACTACTTCAGGGGGGCATGAACACTGAAGCTTTCTTT. It encodes CSARLLQGGMNTEAFF.

The count of this clonotype is one. This clone may be a read error of a much larger clone one base away. The rearrangement links TRBV5-1 to TRBJ2-1, with D tentatively TRBD1 or TRBD2 (5 bases each). The CDR3 contains 13 residues. CDR1 SGHRS and CDR2 YFSETQ come from the germline V gene. V was trimmed by 4 bases and J by 10 bases, leaving 15 bases between them. The CDR3 DNA reads TGCGCCAGCAGCCTTGAGGGGTTCAGAGAGCAGTTCTTC. It is translated as CASSLEGFREQFF.

This rearrangement joins TRBV12-3 or TRBV12-4 to TRBJ2-1, with 9 bases aligning to TRBD2. Trimming removed 6 bases from V and 4 bases from J; junction bases left unmatched: 10. The CDR3 has 16 residues. The CDR3 reads CASSPRGRGGYNEQFF. The CDR3 DNA reads TGTGCCAGCAGCCCTCGGGGGCGGGGGGGTTACAATGAGCAGTTCTTC.

Many counts were recorded for this clonotype. The junction differs from germline at one of its ends, possibly a read error. The chain couples TRBV24-1 to TRBJ2-5; D call uncertain. Germline CDR1 reads KGHDR; CDR2 reads SFDVKD. The CDR3 runs to 14 residues. Written as DNA, the CDR3 is TGTGCCACCAGTGATTCTACGTCAAAAGAGGCCCAGTACTTC. This translates into CATSDSTSKEAQYF.

This clonotype was detected once. The rearrangement uses TRBV6-2 or TRBV6-3 and TRBJ2-5; 7 nucleotides line up with TRBD1. The J call is in doubt because the DNA end fits TRBJ2-1 better. Germline CDR1 and CDR2: MNHEY and SVGEGT. This CDR3 has 13 amino acids. CDR3 loop: CASQSRGQETQFF. Written as DNA, the CDR3 is TGTGCCAGCCAATCTAGGGGGCAAGAGACCCAGTTCTTC.

V is TRBV6-5 and J is TRBJ1-2; tentatively, D is TRBD1 (5 bases). The length of the CDR3 is 15 residues. Trimming pared 0 bases from V and 6 bases from J, leaving 14 bases between. Germline V gives CDR1 MNHEY, CDR2 SVGAGI. The CDR3 loop is CASSYSREGIHGYTF. The CDR3 nucleotides read TGTGCCAGCAGTTACTCGAGGGAGGGGATCCATGGCTACACCTTC.

This clonotype was counted a few times. This sequence joins TRBV7-2 and TRBJ2-7, with TRBD1 matching over 11 bases. Germline trimming cut 5 bases from V and 5 bases from J; bases unmatched to any gene: 8. The CDR3 loop spans 15 amino acids. From germline, CDR1 is SGHTA and CDR2 FQGNSA. CDR3 amino acids: CASSLRTGGGDEQYF. The DNA for the CDR3 is TGTGCCAGCAGCCTTCGGACAGGGGGCGGCGACGAGCAGTACTTC.

The CDR3 here is CASSVGGSGSPDTQYF. For the CDR3, the DNA is TGTGCCAGCAGCGTAGGAGGTAGCGGGAGTCCAGATACGCAGTATTTT. The chain is built from TRBV9 and TRBJ2-3, with 9 bases fitting TRBD2. CDR1 and CDR2 (germline): SGDLS, YYNGEE. Trimming at V came to 0 bases and at J to 4 bases, leaving 6 bases not matched to a gene. There are 16 residues in the CDR3. The variable domain in full, completed from reference TRBV9 and TRBJ2-3, reads DSGVTQTPKHLITATGQRVTLRCSPRSGDLSVYWYQQSLDQGLQFLIQYYNGEERAKGNILERFSAQQFPDLHSELNLSSLELGDSALYFCASSVGGSGSPDTQYFGPGTRLTVL.

This clonotype has just a few counts. The rearrangement uses TRBV20-1 and TRBJ2-1, with D perhaps assigned TRBD1 or TRBD2 (5 bases each). V was cut by 4 bases and J by 0 bases, with 16 bases left in between. The CDR3 runs to 16 residues. From germline, CDR1 is DFQATT and CDR2 SNEGSKA (reference sequence). This CDR3 is CSATKPGPSSYNEQFF. In DNA form, the CDR3 reads TGCAGTGCTACCAAACCGGGACCCAGCTCCTACAATGAGCAGTTCTTC.

This clonotype was seen only a few times. V gene TRBV20-1 combines with J gene TRBJ2-2; D call uncertain. This CDR3 has 13 residues. Germline V lookup: CDR1 DFQATT, CDR2 SNEGSKA (reference sequence). CDR3 sequence (DNA): TGCAGCGTGGTCAGAGAGGACACCGGGGAGCTGTTTTTT. Translating gives CSVVREDTGELFF.

This clonotype was observed at least ten times. V gene TRBV6-1 combines with J gene TRBJ1-4; D possibly corresponds to TRBD1 (5 bases). The CDR3 sequence is 13 residues long. V was clipped by 9 bases and J by 5 bases, with 13 bases between them. Looked up from germline, CDR1 is MNHNS and CDR2 is SASEGT. CDR3 region: CASYGAYNEKLFF. CDR3 DNA sequence: TGTGCCAGTTACGGGGCCTACAATGAAAAACTGTTTTTT.

The chain recombines TRBV5-1 with TRBJ1-1; the D is unclear. This CDR3 has 13 amino acids. In germline, CDR1 is SGHRS, CDR2 YFSETQ. Trimming left V 4 bases short and J 8 bases short, with 15 bases between. The CDR3 nucleotides read TGCGCCAGCAGCCCGGCCGCGCTTCACGAAGCTTTCTTT. This gives the protein CASSPAALHEAFF.

This clonotype was seen ten or more times. The V gene is TRBV5-6, the J gene TRBJ2-2; D is uncertain. V was trimmed by 1 base and J by 6 bases, leaving 4 bases between them. The V gene's germline CDR1 is SGHDT and CDR2 YYEEEE. CDR3 length: 12 residues. The CDR3 is CASSLPPGELFF. The DNA of the CDR3 is TGTGCCAGCAGCTTGCCACCCGGGGAGCTGTTTTTT. Using reference TRBV5-6 and TRBJ2-2 for the parts outside the CDR3, the full variable domain is DAGVTQSPTHLIKTRGQQVTLRCSPKSGHDTVSWYQQALGQGPQFIFQYYEEEERQRGNFPDRFSGHQFPNYSSELNVNALLLGDSALYLCASSLPPGELFFGEGSRLTVL.